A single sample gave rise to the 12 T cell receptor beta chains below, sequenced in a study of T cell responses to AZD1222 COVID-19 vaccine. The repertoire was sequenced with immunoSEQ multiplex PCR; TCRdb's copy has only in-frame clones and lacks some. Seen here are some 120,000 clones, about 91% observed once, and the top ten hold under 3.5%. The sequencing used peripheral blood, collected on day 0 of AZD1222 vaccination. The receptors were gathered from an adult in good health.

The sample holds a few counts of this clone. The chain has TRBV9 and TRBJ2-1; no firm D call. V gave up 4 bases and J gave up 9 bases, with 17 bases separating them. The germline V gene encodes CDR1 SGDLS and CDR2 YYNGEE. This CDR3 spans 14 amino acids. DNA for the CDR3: TGTGCCAGCAGCCTAGATCCCGCTGCCCTTGAGCAGTTCTTC. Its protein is CASSLDPAALEQFF.

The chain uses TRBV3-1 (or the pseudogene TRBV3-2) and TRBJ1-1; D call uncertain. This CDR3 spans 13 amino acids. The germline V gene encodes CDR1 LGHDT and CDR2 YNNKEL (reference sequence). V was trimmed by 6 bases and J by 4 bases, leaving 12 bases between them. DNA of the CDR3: TGTGCCAGCAGTCACGCAGTGGCCACTGAAGCTTTCTTT. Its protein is CASSHAVATEAFF.

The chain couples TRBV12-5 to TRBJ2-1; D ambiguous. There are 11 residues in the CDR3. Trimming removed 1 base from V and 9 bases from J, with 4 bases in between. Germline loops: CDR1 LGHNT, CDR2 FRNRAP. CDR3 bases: TGTGCTAGTGGTTTGGATAGTGAGCAGTTCTTC. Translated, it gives CASGLDSEQFF.

The CDR3 region is CASSTQLGTSYEQYF. DNA for the CDR3: TGTGCCAGTAGTACACAACTTGGCACGTCCTACGAGCAGTACTTC. The V and J genes are TRBV19 and TRBJ2-7; D is ambiguous. The V end was cut by 4 bases, the J end by 1 base, with 14 bases between. Germline V gene lookup returns CDR1 LNHDA and CDR2 SQIVND (reference sequence). This CDR3 contains 15 residues. Full variable domain (missing parts from reference TRBV19 and TRBJ2-7): DGGITQSPKYLFRKEGQNVTLSCEQNLNHDAMYWYRQDPGQGLRLIYYSQIVNDFQKGDIAEGYSVSREKKESFPLTVTSAQKNPTAFYLCASSTQLGTSYEQYFGPGTRLTVT.

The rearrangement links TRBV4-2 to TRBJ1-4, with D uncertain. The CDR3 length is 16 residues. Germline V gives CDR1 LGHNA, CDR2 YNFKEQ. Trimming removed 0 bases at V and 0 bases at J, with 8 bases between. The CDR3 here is CASSQESPATNEKLFF. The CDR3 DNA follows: TGTGCCAGCAGCCAAGAGTCACCAGCAACTAATGAAAAACTGTTTTTT.

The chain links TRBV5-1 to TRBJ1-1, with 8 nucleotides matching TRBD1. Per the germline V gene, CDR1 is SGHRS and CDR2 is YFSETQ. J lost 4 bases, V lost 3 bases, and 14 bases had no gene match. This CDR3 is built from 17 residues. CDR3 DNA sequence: TGCGCCAGCAGCTCCGAAGGCGGCAGGGGGCATTTCACTGAAGCTTTCTTT. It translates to CASSSEGGRGHFTEAFF.

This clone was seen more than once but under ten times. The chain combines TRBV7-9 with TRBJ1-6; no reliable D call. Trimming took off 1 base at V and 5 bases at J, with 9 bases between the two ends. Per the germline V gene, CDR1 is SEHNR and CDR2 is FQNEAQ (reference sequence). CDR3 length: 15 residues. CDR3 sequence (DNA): TGTGCCAGCAGCTTAGGCAGCGAGGATAATTCACCCCTCCACTTT. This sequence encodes CASSLGSEDNSPLHF.

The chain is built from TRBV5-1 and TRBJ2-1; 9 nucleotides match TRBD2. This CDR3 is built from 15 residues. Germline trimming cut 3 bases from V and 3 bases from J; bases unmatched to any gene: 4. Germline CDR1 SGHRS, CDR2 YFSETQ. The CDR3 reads CASSSRLADYNEQFF. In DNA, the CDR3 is TGCGCCAGCAGCTCGAGACTAGCGGACTACAATGAGCAGTTCTTC.

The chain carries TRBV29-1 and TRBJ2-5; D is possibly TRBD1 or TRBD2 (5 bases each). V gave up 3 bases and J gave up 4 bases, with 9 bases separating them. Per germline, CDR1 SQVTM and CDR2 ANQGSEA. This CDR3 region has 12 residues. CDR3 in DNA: TGCAGCGTTGATGAGGGGTCAGAGACCCAGTACTTC. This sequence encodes CSVDEGSETQYF.

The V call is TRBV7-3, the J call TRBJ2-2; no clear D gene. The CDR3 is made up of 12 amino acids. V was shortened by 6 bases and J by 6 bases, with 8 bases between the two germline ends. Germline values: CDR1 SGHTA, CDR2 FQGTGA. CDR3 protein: CASRSISGELFF. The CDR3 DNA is TGTGCCAGCAGATCAATCTCCGGGGAGCTGTTTTTT.

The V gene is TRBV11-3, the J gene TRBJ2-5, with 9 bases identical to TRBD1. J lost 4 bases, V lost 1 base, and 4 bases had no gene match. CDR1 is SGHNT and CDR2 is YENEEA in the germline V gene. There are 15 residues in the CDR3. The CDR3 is CASSLGQGERETQYF. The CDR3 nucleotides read TGTGCCAGCAGCTTAGGACAGGGGGAGCGAGAGACCCAGTACTTC.

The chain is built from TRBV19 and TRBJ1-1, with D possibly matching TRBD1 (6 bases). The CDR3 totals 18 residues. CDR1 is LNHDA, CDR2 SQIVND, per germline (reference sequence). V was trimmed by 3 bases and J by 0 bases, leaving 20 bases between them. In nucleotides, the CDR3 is TGTGCCAGTAGTATGGACCTGGGGACACTACTCGTGAACACTGAAGCTTTCTTT. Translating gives CASSMDLGTLLVNTEAFF.